Here is one TCR beta chain with its context. Its target is not known. These data belong to a study of blood T cells in healthy people across ages. Total RNA was extracted at no less than 6 micrograms per sample. The CDR3 consists of 18 residues. Germline V lookup: CDR1 DFQATT, CDR2 SNEGSKA (reference sequence). V was clipped by 4 bases and J by 3 bases; unmatched bases: 15. Then a second PCR, running about 6 to 11 cycles, was carried out with a sample-barcoded 5' primer and a J-beta primer mix. Every molecule of cDNA carried a tag from a template-switch adaptor with 12 random nucleotides. TCRdb re-called the 5' RACE reads with MiXCR, one entry per CDR3 protein. The sample has about 680,000 distinct CDR3 sequences, roughly 49% seen once. Study-wide points: As age increased, TCR beta diversity per million T cells fell in a roughly linear fashion. A greater number of naive CD4+ cells and higher diversity distinguished long-lived donors from aged donors.

Source material: blood. This clonotype was sampled from a woman aged 60-75 years in good health. This sequence joins TRBV20-1 and TRBJ2-7; 13 nucleotides agree with TRBD2. The CDR3 coding sequence is TGCAGTGCTAAGGGGTTGACTAGCGGGAGGTACGGTAGCTACGAGCAGTACTTC. Its protein product is CSAKGLTSGRYGSYEQYF.